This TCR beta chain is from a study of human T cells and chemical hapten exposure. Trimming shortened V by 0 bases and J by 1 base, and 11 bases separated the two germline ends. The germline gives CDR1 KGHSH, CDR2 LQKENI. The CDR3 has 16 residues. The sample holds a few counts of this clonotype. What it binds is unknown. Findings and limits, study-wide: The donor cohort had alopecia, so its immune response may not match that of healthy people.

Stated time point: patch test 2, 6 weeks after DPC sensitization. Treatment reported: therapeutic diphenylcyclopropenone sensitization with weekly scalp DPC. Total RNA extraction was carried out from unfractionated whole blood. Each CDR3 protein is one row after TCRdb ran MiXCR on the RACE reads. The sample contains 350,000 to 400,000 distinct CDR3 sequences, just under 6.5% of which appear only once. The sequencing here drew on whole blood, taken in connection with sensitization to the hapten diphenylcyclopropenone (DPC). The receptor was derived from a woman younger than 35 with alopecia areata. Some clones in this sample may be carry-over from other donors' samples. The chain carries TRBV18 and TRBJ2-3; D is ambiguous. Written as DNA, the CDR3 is TGTGCCAGCTCACCACCGGCGAGAGTTCGCACAGATACGCAGTATTTT. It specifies CASSPPARVRTDTQYF.